Listed here is a single T cell receptor (beta chain). The antigen is undetermined. A sort by CD45RO/CCR7/CD25/CD127/CD95/CD27 yielded CD4+ naive, central memory, regulatory and stem cell-like memory cells. Post-sort purity exceeded 95% for all sorted populations. Isolated RNA was reverse transcribed in full, so expressed TCRB transcripts were sequenced. The data were produced by immunoSEQ multiplex PCR, yet TCRdb's version contains in-frame clones alone and is incomplete. The sample contains 250,000 or so clones, roughly 20% of which appear only once. V was trimmed by 5 bases and J by 1 base, leaving 9 bases between them. The CDR3 extends over 15 amino acids. Germline CDR1 reads KGHSH; CDR2 reads LQKENI. These data belong to a study of beta chain features in type 1 diabetes. Findings and caveats of the study: PCR might favor shorter templates, equally in patients and controls. Healthy donors had naive, central memory and Treg TCRB repertoires that appeared less similar than those seen among patients. Among all four CD4+ subsets, Type 1 diabetes patients had TCRB CDR3s that were moderately but significantly shorter.

The TCR was taken from a woman in her thirties or forties with type 1 diabetes. Sequencing input: naive CD4+ T cells from blood. The chain combines TRBV18 with TRBJ2-6; possibly TRBD2 for D (6 bases). CDR3 amino acids: CASSARGSGANVLTF. CDR3 in DNA: TGTGCCAGCTCAGCCCGGGGGTCTGGGGCCAACGTCCTGACTTTC.